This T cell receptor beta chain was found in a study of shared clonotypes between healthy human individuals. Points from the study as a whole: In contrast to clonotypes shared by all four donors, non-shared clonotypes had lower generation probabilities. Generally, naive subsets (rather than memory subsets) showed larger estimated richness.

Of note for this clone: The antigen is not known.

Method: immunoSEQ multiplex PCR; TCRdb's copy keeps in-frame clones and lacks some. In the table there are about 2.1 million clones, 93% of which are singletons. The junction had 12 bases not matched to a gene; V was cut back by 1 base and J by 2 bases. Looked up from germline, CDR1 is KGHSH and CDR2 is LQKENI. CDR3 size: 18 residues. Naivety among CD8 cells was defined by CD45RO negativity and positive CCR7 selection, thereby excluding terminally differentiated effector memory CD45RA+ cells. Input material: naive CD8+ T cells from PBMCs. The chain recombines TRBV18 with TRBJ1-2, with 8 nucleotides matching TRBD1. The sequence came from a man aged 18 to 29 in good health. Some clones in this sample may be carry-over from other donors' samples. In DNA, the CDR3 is TGTGCCAGCTCACCACTAATTCCGGGACAGGAAAAGAACTATGGCTACACCTTC. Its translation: CASSPLIPGQEKNYGYTF.